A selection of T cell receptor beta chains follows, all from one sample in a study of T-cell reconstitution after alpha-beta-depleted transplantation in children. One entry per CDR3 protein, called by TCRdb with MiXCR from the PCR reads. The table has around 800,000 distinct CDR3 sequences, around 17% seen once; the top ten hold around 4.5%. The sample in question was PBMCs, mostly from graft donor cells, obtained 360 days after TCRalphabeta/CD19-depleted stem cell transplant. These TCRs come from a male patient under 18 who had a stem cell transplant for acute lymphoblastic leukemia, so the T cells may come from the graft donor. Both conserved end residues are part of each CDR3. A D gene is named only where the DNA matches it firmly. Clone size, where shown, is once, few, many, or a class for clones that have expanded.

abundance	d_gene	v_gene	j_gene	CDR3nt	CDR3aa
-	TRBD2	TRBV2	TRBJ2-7	TGTGCCAGCAGTGAAATACCCTGGGGACTAGCGGCCTACGAGCAGTACTTC	CASSEIPWGLAAYEQYF
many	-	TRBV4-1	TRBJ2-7	TGCGCCAGCAGGGGGCTTCAGGGGCGGTCCTACGAGCAGTACTTC	CASRGLQGRSYEQYF
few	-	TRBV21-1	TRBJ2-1	TGTGCCAGCAGCAAAGAGGGGGGGGTACCCTACAATGAGCAGTTCTTC	CASSKEGGVPYNEQFF
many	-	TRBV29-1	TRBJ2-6	TGCAGCGTTGCAGTCACTGGGGCCAACGTCCTGACTTTC	CSVAVTGANVLTF
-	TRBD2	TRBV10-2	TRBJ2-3	TGCGCCAGCAGCCCCGGGACTAGCGGGAGGGGCACAGATACGCAGTATTTT	CASSPGTSGRGTDTQYF
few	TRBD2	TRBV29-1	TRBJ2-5	TGCAGCGTACGAAATTGGGTTCCGGGACTAGCGGGAGAAGGGACCCAGTACTTC	CSVRNWVPGLAGEGTQYF
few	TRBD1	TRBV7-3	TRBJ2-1	TGTGCCAGCAGCTTAGGGGACAGAGACAATGAGCAGTTCTTC	CASSLGDRDNEQFF
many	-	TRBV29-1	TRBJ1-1	TGCAGCGCCCGTCGACTGAACACTGAAGCTTTCTTT	CSARRLNTEAFF
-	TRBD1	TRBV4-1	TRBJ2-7	TGCGCCAGCAGCCACCCCGGGACAGGCAGTCAGCAGTACTTC	CASSHPGTGSQQYF
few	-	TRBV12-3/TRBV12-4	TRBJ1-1	TGTGCCAGCGTCCTGGTCGTGGGCGGCGGGACTGAAGCTTTCTTT	CASVLVVGGGTEAFF